This T cell receptor beta chain was observed in a study of identical twins. The CDR3 sequence is 13 residues long. The J segment lost 4 bases and the V segment lost 2 bases, leaving 2 bases of the junction unmatched. The germline V gene has CDR1 SGDLS and CDR2 YYNGEE. Unique molecular identifiers were present on the cDNA, which also gained a universal primer site by template switching. TCRdb ran MiXCR on the 5' RACE reads and lists one entry per CDR3 protein. The sample carries roughly 770,000 distinct CDR3 sequences, 18% recorded once. The sample also formed part of further work on T cells expressing NK-cell markers.

The sequence was collected from a woman between 18 and 29 years old in good health. The sample consisted of PBMCs. The chain is built from TRBV9 and TRBJ2-5; TRBD1 matches at 7 bases. The CDR3 loop reads CASSVDRLETQYF. The CDR3 bases are TGTGCCAGCAGCGTGGACAGGTTAGAGACCCAGTACTTC. Filled out from reference TRBV9 and TRBJ2-5, the complete variable domain reads DSGVTQTPKHLITATGQRVTLRCSPRSGDLSVYWYQQSLDQGLQFLIQYYNGEERAKGNILERFSAQQFPDLHSELNLSSLELGDSALYFCASSVDRLETQYFGPGTRLLVL.